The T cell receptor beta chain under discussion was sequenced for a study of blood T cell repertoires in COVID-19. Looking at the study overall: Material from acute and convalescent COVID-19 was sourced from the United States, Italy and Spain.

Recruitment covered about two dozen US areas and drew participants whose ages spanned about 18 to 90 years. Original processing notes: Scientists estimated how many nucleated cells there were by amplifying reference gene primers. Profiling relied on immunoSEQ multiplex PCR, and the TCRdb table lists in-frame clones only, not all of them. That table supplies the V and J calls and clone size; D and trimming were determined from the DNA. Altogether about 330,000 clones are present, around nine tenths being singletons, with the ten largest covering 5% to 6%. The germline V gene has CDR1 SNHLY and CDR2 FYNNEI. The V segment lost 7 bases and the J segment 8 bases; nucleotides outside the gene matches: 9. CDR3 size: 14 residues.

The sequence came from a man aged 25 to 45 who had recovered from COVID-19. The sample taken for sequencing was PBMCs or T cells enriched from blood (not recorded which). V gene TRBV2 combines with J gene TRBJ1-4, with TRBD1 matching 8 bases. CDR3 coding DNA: TGTGCCAGCACTGGGGGACAGGTCCGAGAAAAACTGTTTTTT. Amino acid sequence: CASTGGQVREKLFF. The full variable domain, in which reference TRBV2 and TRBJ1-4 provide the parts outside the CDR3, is EPEVTQTPSHQVTQMGQEVILRCVPISNHLYFYWYRQILGQKVEFLVSFYNNEISEKSEIFDDQFSVERPDGSNFTLKIRSTKLEDSAMYFCASTGGQVREKLFFGSGTQLSVL.